This T cell receptor (beta chain) stems from a study of response to subunit inactivated influenza vaccine. Via MiXCR, TCRdb re-called the RT-PCR reads, giving one row per CDR3 protein. The table has around 850,000 distinct CDR3 sequences, less than 20% seen once. Study-level findings and limits: The authors suggested that every seasonal influenza vaccination recruits few new T cells.

This clonotype was observed a handful of times. No antigen is known for it. The TCR originated in a middle-aged man who received an inactivated influenza vaccine. Sequencing used PBMCs from blood, obtained around 5 days after vaccination.

CDR3 loop: CASTATGERGDTQYF. CDR3 DNA sequence: TGTGCCAGCACCGCGACAGGGGAACGCGGAGATACGCAGTATTTT. The chain has TRBV9 and TRBJ2-3, with TRBD1 matching over 8 bases. The trim removed 6 bases at V and 5 bases at J, leaving 11 bases unmatched. The CDR3 covers 15 residues. Looked up from germline, CDR1 is SGDLS and CDR2 is YYNGEE.